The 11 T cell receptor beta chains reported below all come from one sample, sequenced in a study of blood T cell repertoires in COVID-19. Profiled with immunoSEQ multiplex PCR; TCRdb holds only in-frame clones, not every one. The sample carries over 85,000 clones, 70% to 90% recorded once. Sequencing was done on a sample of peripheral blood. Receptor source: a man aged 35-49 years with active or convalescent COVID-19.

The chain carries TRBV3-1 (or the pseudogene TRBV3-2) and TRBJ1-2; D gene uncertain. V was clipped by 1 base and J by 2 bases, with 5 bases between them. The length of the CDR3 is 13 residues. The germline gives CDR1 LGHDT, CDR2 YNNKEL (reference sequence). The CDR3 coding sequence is TGTGCCAGCAGCCAAGTGAGGAACTATGGCTACACCTTC. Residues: CASSQVRNYGYTF.

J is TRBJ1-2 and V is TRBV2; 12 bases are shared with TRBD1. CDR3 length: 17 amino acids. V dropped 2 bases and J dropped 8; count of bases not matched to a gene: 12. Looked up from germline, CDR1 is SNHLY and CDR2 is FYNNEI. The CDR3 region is CASSEFPPGQGASGYTF. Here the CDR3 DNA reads TGTGCCAGCAGTGAATTTCCCCCGGGACAGGGGGCCAGCGGCTACACCTTC.

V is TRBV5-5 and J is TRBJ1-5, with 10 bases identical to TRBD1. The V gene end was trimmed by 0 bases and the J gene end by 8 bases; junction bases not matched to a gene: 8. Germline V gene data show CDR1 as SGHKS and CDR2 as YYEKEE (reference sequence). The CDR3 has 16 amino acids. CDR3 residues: CASSLAWDRGSEPQHF. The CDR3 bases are TGTGCCAGCAGCTTGGCCTGGGACAGGGGTTCGGAGCCCCAGCATTTT.

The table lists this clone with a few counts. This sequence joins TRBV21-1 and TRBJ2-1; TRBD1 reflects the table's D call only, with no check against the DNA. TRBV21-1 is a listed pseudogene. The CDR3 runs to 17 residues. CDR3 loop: CASSNDITGKGWNEQFF. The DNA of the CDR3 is TGTGCCAGCAGCAATGATATAACAGGGAAAGGGTGGAATGAGCAGTTCTTC.

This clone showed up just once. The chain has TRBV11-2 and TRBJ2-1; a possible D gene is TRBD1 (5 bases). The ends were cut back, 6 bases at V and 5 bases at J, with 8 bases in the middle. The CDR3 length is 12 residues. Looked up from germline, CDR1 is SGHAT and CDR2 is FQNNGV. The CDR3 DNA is TGTGCCAGCAGGGGGCGGAACAATGAGCAGTTCTTC. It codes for CASRGRNNEQFF.

CDR3 nucleotides: TGTGCCAGCAGTTTTTCGCAGGGCCTTGAAAAACTGTTTTTT. It specifies CASSFSQGLEKLFF. V and J are TRBV27 and TRBJ1-4, with D possibly TRBD1 on 5 matching bases. Germline CDR1 reads MNHEY; CDR2 reads SMNVEV (reference sequence). With 3 bases removed from V and 7 bases from J, the gap between germline ends came to 12 bases. The CDR3 runs to 14 residues.

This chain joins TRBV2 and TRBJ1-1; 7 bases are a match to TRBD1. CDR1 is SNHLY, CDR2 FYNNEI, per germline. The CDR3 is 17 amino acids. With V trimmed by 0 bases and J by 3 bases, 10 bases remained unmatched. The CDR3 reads CASSEAGGRTGDTEAFF. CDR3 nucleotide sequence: TGTGCCAGCAGTGAAGCGGGTGGCAGGACAGGAGACACTGAAGCTTTCTTT. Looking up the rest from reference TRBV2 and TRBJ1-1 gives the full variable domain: EPEVTQTPSHQVTQMGQEVILRCVPISNHLYFYWYRQILGQKVEFLVSFYNNEISEKSEIFDDQFSVERPDGSNFTLKIRSTKLEDSAMYFCASSEAGGRTGDTEAFFGQGTRLTVV.

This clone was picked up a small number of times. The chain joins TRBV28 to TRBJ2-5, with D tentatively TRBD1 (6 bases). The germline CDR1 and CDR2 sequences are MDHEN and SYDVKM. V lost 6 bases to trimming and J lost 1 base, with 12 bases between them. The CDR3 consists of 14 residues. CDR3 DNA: TGTGCCAGCAGGCAGGGACACCTCCAAGAGACCCAGTACTTC. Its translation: CASRQGHLQETQYF. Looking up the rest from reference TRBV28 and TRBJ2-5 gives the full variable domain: DVKVTQSSRYLVKRTGEKVFLECVQDMDHENMFWYRQDPGLGLRLIYFSYDVKMKEKGDIPEGYSVSREKKERFSLILESASTNQTSMYLCASRQGHLQETQYFGPGTRLLVL.

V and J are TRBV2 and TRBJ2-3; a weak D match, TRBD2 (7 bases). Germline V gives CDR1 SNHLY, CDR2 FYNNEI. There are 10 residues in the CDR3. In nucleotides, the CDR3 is TGTGTTAGGGGGGGAGATACGCAGTATTTT. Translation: CVRGGDTQYF.

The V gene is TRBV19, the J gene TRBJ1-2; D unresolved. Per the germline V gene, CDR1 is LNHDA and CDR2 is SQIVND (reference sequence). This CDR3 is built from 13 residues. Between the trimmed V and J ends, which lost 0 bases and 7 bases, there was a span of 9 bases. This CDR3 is CASSIDLIGGYTF. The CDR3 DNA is TGTGCCAGTAGTATAGATCTTATCGGTGGCTACACCTTC.

The CDR3 sequence: CASSLAGDNQPQHF. In DNA form, the CDR3 reads TGTGCCAGCTCACTGGCGGGGGACAATCAGCCCCAGCATTTT. The chain recombines TRBV18 with TRBJ1-5, with D tentatively TRBD1 (5 bases). Germline lookup yields CDR1 KGHSH and CDR2 LQKENI. The CDR3 is made up of 14 amino acids. Trimming removed 4 bases from V and 3 bases from J, with 10 bases in between.